Included here is one TCR beta chain sequence, with context. Its cognate antigen is unknown. Just one base apart from a much larger clone, this may be a read error. The entry originates in a study of T-cell memory formation after mild COVID-19. Study details: TCR clustering was largely donor specific. Study-wide results and limits: Largely, contracting CD4+ clones fell within CM and EM, and contracting CD8+ clones within EMRA. Nothing confirmed that second-wave clones peaking on day 37 were specific for SARS-CoV-2.

Germline V gives CDR1 DFQATT, CDR2 SNEGSKA (reference sequence). The CDR3 spans 17 residues. The ends were cut back, 2 bases at V and 6 bases at J, with 22 bases in the middle. TCRdb processed the 5' RACE reads anew with MiXCR; each CDR3 protein has one entry. The sample lists about 560,000 distinct CDR3 sequences; approximately 15% were seen once. The TCR was taken from an adult woman who had mild COVID-19 (a few samples of this study predate the infection). Cell type and time point are not known. The material sequenced was PBMCs or a T cell subset sorted from them (not recorded which). V usage is TRBV20-1 and J usage is TRBJ2-2, with D maybe TRBD2 (5 bases). In DNA, the CDR3 is TGCAGTGCTAGACGACTATCGGGTAACTCCAAGCCCGGGGAGCTGTTTTTT. Residues: CSARRLSGNSKPGELFF.